These T cell receptor beta chains were read from a single sample in a study of blood T cell repertoires in COVID-19. The assay was immunoSEQ multiplex PCR, and TCRdb's table has in-frame clones only and misses some. The sample contains 75,000 to 95,000 clones, approximately 91% of which appear only once. Sequenced input: peripheral blood. Receptor source: a man aged 55-75 years with acute or convalescent COVID-19. CDR3s include the opening cysteine and the closing phenylalanine or tryptophan. The D gene is left open where the match is weak. Clone size, where shown, is once, few, many, or a class for clones that have expanded.

CDR3nt: TGTGCCAGTCGCTCCCGGGACAGGGACTACGAGCAGTACTTC
CDR3aa: CASRSRDRDYEQYF
v_gene: TRBV19
j_gene: TRBJ2-7
abundance: -
d_gene: TRBD1

CDR3nt: TGTGCCAGCAGCTTATCCTGGACAGGGAGGGATGGAAACACCATATATTTT
CDR3aa: CASSLSWTGRDGNTIYF
v_gene: TRBV11-3
j_gene: TRBJ1-3
abundance: -
d_gene: TRBD1

CDR3nt: TGTGCCAGTAGTAATCTAGCGGGAGTCCTCGACGAGCAGTACTTC
CDR3aa: CASSNLAGVLDEQYF
v_gene: TRBV19
j_gene: TRBJ2-7
abundance: -
d_gene: TRBD2

CDR3nt: TGTGCCAGCAGTGTTACCAGGGCCTCGACGTCTGAAAAACTGTTTTTT
CDR3aa: CASSVTRASTSEKLFF
v_gene: TRBV6-1
j_gene: TRBJ1-4
abundance: -
d_gene: -

CDR3nt: TGTGCCAGCAGTTCTGGACAGGGCAAGAACTATGGCTACACCTTC
CDR3aa: CASSSGQGKNYGYTF
v_gene: TRBV28
j_gene: TRBJ1-2
abundance: -
d_gene: TRBD1

CDR3nt: TGTGCCAGCAGCCCCGGGACAGGGGGCCACGAGCAGTACTTC
CDR3aa: CASSPGTGGHEQYF
v_gene: TRBV16
j_gene: TRBJ2-7
abundance: -
d_gene: TRBD1

CDR3nt: TGTGCCTGGAGTGCGCCGGGACAGGGGGCTTCGGGGGAGCTGTTTTTT
CDR3aa: CAWSAPGQGASGELFF
v_gene: TRBV30
j_gene: TRBJ2-2
abundance: -
d_gene: TRBD1

CDR3nt: TGCAGCGTTGGCGTGGTACCAGAGACCCAGTACTTC
CDR3aa: CSVGVVPETQYF
v_gene: TRBV29-1
j_gene: TRBJ2-5
abundance: -
d_gene: -

CDR3nt: TGTGCCAGCAGTGATAGGAGACTAGCGGACAATGAGCAGTTCTTC
CDR3aa: CASSDRRLADNEQFF
v_gene: TRBV2
j_gene: TRBJ2-1
abundance: -
d_gene: TRBD2

CDR3nt: TGTGCCAGTAGTAGAGGCCTGGAAGACCAGCATTTT
CDR3aa: CASSRGLEDQHF
v_gene: TRBV19
j_gene: TRBJ1-5
abundance: -
d_gene: -

CDR3nt: TGTGCCAGCAGCCAAGCTGGGACAGGGAGTGAAAAACTGTTTTTT
CDR3aa: CASSQAGTGSEKLFF
v_gene: TRBV3-1/TRBV3-2
j_gene: TRBJ1-4
abundance: -
d_gene: TRBD1

CDR3nt: TGTGCCAGCAGCCTAGACAGGGGAATCGGGGAGCTGTTTTTT
CDR3aa: CASSLDRGIGELFF
v_gene: TRBV7-8
j_gene: TRBJ2-2
abundance: -
d_gene: TRBD1

CDR3nt: TGTGCCACCAGTGATATTCGCGGCTATGGCTACACCTTC
CDR3aa: CATSDIRGYGYTF
v_gene: TRBV24-1
j_gene: TRBJ1-2
abundance: -
d_gene: -

CDR3nt: TGTGCCAGCAGCCAAGCGCTACAGGGTTACGAGCAGTACTTC
CDR3aa: CASSQALQGYEQYF
v_gene: TRBV3-1/TRBV3-2
j_gene: TRBJ2-7
abundance: -
d_gene: -

CDR3nt: TGCGCCAGCAGCCAAGATACCTACAGAGAGAACACTGAAGCTTTCTTT
CDR3aa: CASSQDTYRENTEAFF
v_gene: TRBV4-3
j_gene: TRBJ1-1
abundance: once
d_gene: -

CDR3nt: TGTGCCAGCAGCTTCGGGGGGGAGCACCGGGACAGGGGGCTCGAGCAGTACTTC
CDR3aa: CASSFGGEHRDRGLEQYF
v_gene: TRBV7-9
j_gene: TRBJ2-7
abundance: -
d_gene: TRBD1

CDR3nt: TGTGCCAGCAACATAAACAGGGGTTCCGGGGAGCTGTTTTTT
CDR3aa: CASNINRGSGELFF
v_gene: TRBV7-2
j_gene: TRBJ2-2
abundance: few
d_gene: TRBD1

CDR3nt: TGTGCCAGCAGCTTAGGCCAAGCGGGAGGAGAGACCCAGTACTTC
CDR3aa: CASSLGQAGGETQYF
v_gene: TRBV7-2
j_gene: TRBJ2-5
abundance: -
d_gene: TRBD2

CDR3nt: TGTGCCAGCACCCTCGGGGACTTGGGTGGCTACACCTTC
CDR3aa: CASTLGDLGGYTF
v_gene: TRBV12-3/TRBV12-4
j_gene: TRBJ1-2
abundance: -
d_gene: -

CDR3nt: TGTGCCATCAGCCGAGACTCTGGAAACACCATATATTTT
CDR3aa: CAISRDSGNTIYF
v_gene: TRBV10-3
j_gene: TRBJ1-3
abundance: -
d_gene: -

CDR3nt: TGTGCCAGCAGCTTAGAAGCGGCTACAGATACGCAGTATTTT
CDR3aa: CASSLEAATDTQYF
v_gene: TRBV11-2
j_gene: TRBJ2-3
abundance: -
d_gene: -